Below are 8 T cell receptor beta chains sequenced from a single sample in a study of blood T cell repertoires in COVID-19. Here immunoSEQ multiplex PCR was the method, and the copy in TCRdb shows in-frame clones only, minus some. The table lists approximately 190,000 clones, about nine tenths of them singletons. Sequencing was carried out using peripheral blood. Receptors were obtained from a man aged 50-60 years with acute or convalescent COVID-19.

J is TRBJ2-5 and V is TRBV5-1, with TRBD1 matching 8 bases. Trimming at V came to 3 bases and at J to 5 bases, leaving 3 bases not matched to a gene. From germline, CDR1 is SGHRS and CDR2 YFSETQ. The CDR3 contains 13 residues. CDR3: CASSYRQGETQYF. The CDR3 DNA reads as TGCGCCAGCAGCTACCGACAGGGGGAGACCCAGTACTTC.

As to this clone: One end of the junction is discordant with germline, which a read error may explain. This chain links TRBV24-1 with TRBJ2-1, with 15 positions matching TRBD2. Germline CDR1 and CDR2: KGHDR and SFDVKD. The CDR3 loop spans 17 amino acids. DNA for the CDR3: TGTGCCACCAGTGGTGGACTAGCGGGAGGGCCGTACAGTGAGCAGTTCTTC. Translation: CATSGGLAGGPYSEQFF.

The V gene is TRBV6-6, the J gene TRBJ2-1; tentatively, D is TRBD1 (6 bases). The CDR3 totals 14 residues. V shed 3 bases and J shed 7 bases, with 13 bases lying between them. Germline-derived CDR1 and CDR2 are MNHNY and SVGAGI (reference sequence). The CDR3: CASSYQGGINEQFF. CDR3 nucleotides: TGTGCCAGCAGTTATCAAGGGGGAATTAATGAGCAGTTCTTC.

J is TRBJ2-3 and V is TRBV30, with TRBD2 identical over 13 bases. After removal of 1 base from V and 0 bases from J, the junction contained 4 bases not matched to a gene. CDR3 length: 17 amino acids. Per germline, CDR1 GTSNPN and CDR2 SVGIG (reference sequence). CDR3 DNA sequence: TGTGCCTGGAGTGGACTAGCGGGGGGCCCTAGCACAGATACGCAGTATTTT. It codes for CAWSGLAGGPSTDTQYF.

The chain is built from TRBV5-5 and TRBJ2-7; no clear D. This CDR3 comprises 14 residues. V was clipped by 2 bases and J by 1 base, with 10 bases between them. The germline gives CDR1 SGHKS, CDR2 YYEKEE (reference sequence). In nucleotides, the CDR3 is TGTGCCAGCAGCTTAAGACGGAGTTCCTACGAGCAGTACTTC. Translated: CASSLRRSSYEQYF.

This clone was detected a few times. V is TRBV11-2 and J is TRBJ2-7, with D possibly matching TRBD2 (5 bases). Germline CDR1 is SGHAT and CDR2 is FQNNGV. The CDR3 totals 14 residues. Trimming removed 2 bases from V and 2 bases from J, with 10 bases in between. CDR3 residues: CASSLIGLTYEQYF. Written as DNA, the CDR3 is TGTGCCAGCAGCTTAATTGGACTCACCTACGAGCAGTACTTC.

The chain couples TRBV28 to TRBJ1-2; 7 nucleotides align to TRBD1. J gave up 3 bases and V 6 bases, and 10 bases lay outside the gene matches. Germline CDR1 and CDR2: MDHEN and SYDVKM. The CDR3 runs 15 residues. The CDR3: CASRLNRGWDYGYTF. The CDR3 region has the DNA TGTGCCAGCAGATTGAACAGGGGATGGGACTATGGCTACACCTTC.

The genes are TRBV7-3 and TRBJ2-3; D may be TRBD2 (5 bases). The CDR3 is 13 residues long. Germline loops: CDR1 SGHTA, CDR2 FQGTGA. V was cut by 5 bases and J by 8 bases, with 14 bases left in between. The CDR3 DNA sequence: TGTGCCAGCAGCATGACCATGGCGGGTACGCAGTATTTT. Residues: CASSMTMAGTQYF.